This section outlines one TCR beta chain sequence together with its context. Blood draws occurred at baseline, cycle 4 day 1, and cycle 7 day 1. Data came from immunoSEQ multiplex PCR; TCRdb stores just in-frame clones and leaves some out. The repertoire holds tens of thousands of clones, with approximately 90% as singletons. Per the germline V gene, CDR1 is SGHVS and CDR2 is FQNEAQ. The CDR3 spans 13 residues. Trimming took 5 bases from V and 6 from J; bases not matched to a gene: 4. The data were obtained in a study of OX40 agonist ivuxolimab in advanced cancers. Study background: Prior anti-PD-1, anti-PD-L1 or anti-CTLA-4 therapy did not bar entry, and approximately 40% had some.

The receptor comes from an adult with an advanced solid tumor such as melanoma, head and neck, liver or kidney cancer. The chain couples TRBV7-8 to TRBJ2-1; TRBD2 aligns across 7 bases. The sample consisted of CD4+ or CD8+ T cells sorted from blood, taken in a trial of the OX40 agonist ivuxolimab. The CDR3 nucleotides are TGTGCCAGCAGCACTCGGACTAGCAATGAGCAGTTCTTC. It specifies CASSTRTSNEQFF.